This T cell receptor beta chain was recovered during a study of shared clonotypes between healthy human individuals. General study results and limits: Non-shared clonotypes showed lower generation probabilities than clonotypes common to all four donors.

As concerns this clone: Its antigen is not known.

Naive CD8 cells comprised CD45RO-negative, CCR7-positively selected cells, excluding terminally differentiated effector memory CD45RA+ cells. Assay used: immunoSEQ multiplex PCR; TCRdb lists only in-frame clones, some missing. Of approximately 840,000 clones listed, 95% to 97% are singletons. Germline-derived CDR1 and CDR2 are SGDLS and YYNGEE. This CDR3 region has 13 residues. V dropped 2 bases and J dropped 4 bases, with 6 bases sitting between them. The specimen was naive CD8+ T cells sorted from blood. The chain recombines TRBV9 with TRBJ1-4, with a possible D match to TRBD1 (5 bases). The sequence was collected from a man under 40 in good health. The CDR3 spells CASSVGDNEKLFF. The CDR3 nucleotides are TGTGCCAGCAGCGTGGGGGATAATGAAAAACTGTTTTTT.